This TCR beta chain was identified in a study of T cell repertoires in cytomegalovirus infection. In the study overall: Public TCR beta signatures indicated both CMV infection and matching HLA type.

TCRdb redid the calling of the reads with MiXCR, one entry per CDR3 protein. The sample consists of about 240,000 distinct CDR3 sequences, around 6.6% of them appearing once. Findings of the study overall: There were carriers of CMV plus the relevant HLA, and cumulative public TCR beta family frequency identified them. HLA-C-restricted CMV clonotypes gave the most frequent clonotype in two of eight donors.

This clonotype has ten or more counts. Its target is unknown. The source material was PBMCs. This TCR was sampled from a human donor in good health (CMV status not recorded). Some clones in this sample may be carry-over from other donors' samples.

The CDR3 coding sequence is TGTGCCAGCGAGGACAGGGGGGCAGATACGCAGTATTTT. The encoded protein is CASEDRGADTQYF. This chain uses TRBV6-1 with TRBJ2-3; 10 nucleotides align to TRBD1. V was pared by 8 bases and J by 4 bases, with 3 bases of the junction left unmatched. Germline V gives CDR1 MNHNS, CDR2 SASEGT. The CDR3 loop spans 13 amino acids.